This T cell receptor beta chain is from a study of breast tumors, draining lymph nodes, adjacent tissues (TCRdb year 2016). Looking at the study overall: The study compared TCR beta repertoires across tumor, adjacent nontumor tissue and axillary lymph nodes from breast cancer patients. The study aimed to assess the relationships and possible T-cell exchange between tumor, surrounding tissue and draining lymph node repertoires in human breast cancer. On the study overall, not on this receptor specifically: Rather than being directly demonstrated, the conclusion that tumor T cells originate in lymph nodes was presented as consistent with a hypothesis. Tumor and nontumor tissue repertoires were found to be significantly more similar in luminal-like than in basal-like breast cancer. Tumor T-cell repertoires showed less diversity than lymph node repertoires and more diversity than nontumor tissue repertoires, and tumor T-cell repertoires showed preferential V and J gene usage. The data were considered consistent with the idea that most tumor T cells come from the lymph node and then expand in tumor tissue.

Worth noting for this clonotype: It has no known antigen specificity. Within one base of it there is no much larger clone, and no base qualities were kept.

From V the trimming removes 4 bases and from J it removes 7 bases, while the gene matches leave 9 bases of the junction unaccounted for. From the cysteine up to the phenylalanine, the CDR3 has a length of 15 residues. The kept DNA is CDR3 alone, 45 bases in frame from the first base. The germline V gene encodes CDR1 LNHDA and CDR2 SQIVND (reference sequence). Sequencing instrument: Illumina HiSeq 2000. TCR beta chain libraries were generated by multiplex PCR amplification. High-throughput sequencing was used to analyze the amplified TCR beta chain products. Starting from the raw public reads, TCRdb applied fastp trimming at Q25, assembled clones with MiXCR and retained in-frame beta chains. For every CDR3 protein sequence, its rows merge into one entry that carries the most common genes and DNA. The sample yields approximately 19,000 distinct CDR3 sequences; about half were counted once. Roughly 8.3% of the sample belongs to the ten largest clones.

Sequencing input: breast tumor tissue. The rearrangement combines TRBV19 with TRBJ2-3; TRBD2 fits 9 bases in the junction. This sequence originates from a female donor with breast cancer. Some clones in this sample may be carry-over from other donors' samples. The DNA sequence reads TGTGCCAGTAGTAAGCGCGGGAGGGGTGTGCATACGCAGTATTTT. This gives the protein CASSKRGRGVHTQYF.